This TCR beta chain was sequenced during a study of Graves' ophthalmopathy and Graves' hyperthyroidism. This CDR3 has 13 amino acids. V was trimmed by 3 bases and J by 4 bases, leaving 10 bases between them. Germline CDR1 SGHVS, CDR2 FQNEAQ. Scientists amplified the TCR beta CDR3 regions from RNA transcripts. HTBI primers were employed in first-round RT-PCR, then a second-round multiplex PCR followed. TCRdb re-derived calls from the multiplex PCR reads in MiXCR, one entry per CDR3 protein. The sample includes approximately 700,000 distinct CDR3 sequences, around 40% of them seen just once. The specimen sequenced was peripheral blood. The chain couples TRBV7-8 to TRBJ2-7; D is uncertain. The TCR sequence derives from an adult man with Graves' ophthalmopathy. CDR3 region: CASSLNLGYEQYF. For the CDR3, the DNA is TGTGCCAGCAGCTTGAATCTCGGATACGAGCAGTACTTC.